This TCR beta chain was obtained from a study of OX40 agonist ivuxolimab in advanced cancers. Sequencing was performed with immunoSEQ multiplex PCR; in TCRdb, only in-frame clones are kept and a portion is missing. The profile shows roughly 63,000 clones, approximately 86% of them singletons. This CDR3 is 14 amino acids long. Deletions cut 8 bases from V and 5 bases from J, with 18 bases between. Germline loops: CDR1 MDHEN, CDR2 SYDVKM. Study outcomes and limitations: CD8+ T cells averaged more expanded clones than CD4+.

Concerning this clone: Its antigen is not known.

The clonotype originates from an adult with an advanced solid tumor such as melanoma, head and neck, liver or kidney cancer. The chain has TRBV28 and TRBJ2-5, with D perhaps matching TRBD1 (5 bases). Material: CD4+ or CD8+ T cells sorted from blood, obtained in a trial of the OX40 agonist ivuxolimab. CDR3 amino acids: CASATPGLRETQYF. The CDR3 DNA follows: TGTGCCAGCGCAACCCCAGGGTTACGGGAGACCCAGTACTTC. Complete variable domain (other parts from reference TRBV28 and TRBJ2-5): DVKVTQSSRYLVKRTGEKVFLECVQDMDHENMFWYRQDPGLGLRLIYFSYDVKMKEKGDIPEGYSVSREKKERFSLILESASTNQTSMYLCASATPGLRETQYFGPGTRLLVL.